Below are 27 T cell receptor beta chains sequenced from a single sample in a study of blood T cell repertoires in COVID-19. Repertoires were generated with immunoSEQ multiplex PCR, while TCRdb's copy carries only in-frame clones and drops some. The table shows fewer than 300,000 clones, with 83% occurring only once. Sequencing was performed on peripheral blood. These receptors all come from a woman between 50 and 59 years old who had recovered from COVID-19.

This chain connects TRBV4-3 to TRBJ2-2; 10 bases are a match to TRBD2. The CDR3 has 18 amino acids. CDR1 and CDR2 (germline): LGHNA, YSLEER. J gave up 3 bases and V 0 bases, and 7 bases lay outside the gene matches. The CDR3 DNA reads TGCGCCAGCAGCCAAGATGGGAGGCTAGCGGGAGACACCGGGGAGCTGTTTTTT. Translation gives CASSQDGRLAGDTGELFF.

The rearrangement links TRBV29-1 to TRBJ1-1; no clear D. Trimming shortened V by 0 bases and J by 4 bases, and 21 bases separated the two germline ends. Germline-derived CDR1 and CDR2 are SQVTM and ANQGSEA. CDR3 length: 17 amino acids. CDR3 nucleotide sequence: TGCAGCGTTGAAGATGTAAGTGGGAGTTCTTATGGCACTGAAGCTTTCTTT. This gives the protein CSVEDVSGSSYGTEAFF. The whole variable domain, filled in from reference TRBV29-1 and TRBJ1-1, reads SAVISQKPSRDICQRGTSLTIQCQVDSQVTMMFWYRQQPGQSLTLIATANQGSEATYESGFVIDKFPISRPNLTFSTLTVSNMSPEDSSIYLCSVEDVSGSSYGTEAFFGQGTRLTVV.

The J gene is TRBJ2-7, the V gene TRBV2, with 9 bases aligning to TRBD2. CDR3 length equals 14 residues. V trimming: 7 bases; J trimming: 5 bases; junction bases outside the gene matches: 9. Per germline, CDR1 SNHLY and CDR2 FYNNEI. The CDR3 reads CASNLAGGPDEQYF. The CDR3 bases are TGTGCCAGCAATCTGGCGGGGGGGCCTGACGAGCAGTACTTC.

Here the CDR3 reads CASSYSTGRGSTYEQYF. The CDR3 DNA reads TGTGCCAGCAGTTACTCGACAGGCAGGGGGTCGACCTACGAGCAGTACTTC. This chain links TRBV6-2 or TRBV6-3 with TRBJ2-7; 7 bases are a match to TRBD1. The CDR3 is 17 amino acids. Germline CDR1 reads MNHEY; CDR2 reads SVGEGT. V lost 0 bases and J lost 2; bases outside the gene matches: 10.

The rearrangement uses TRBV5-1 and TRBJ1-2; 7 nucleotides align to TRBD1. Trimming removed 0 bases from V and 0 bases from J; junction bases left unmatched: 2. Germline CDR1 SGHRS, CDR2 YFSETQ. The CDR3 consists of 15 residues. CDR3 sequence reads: CASSLAGTANYGYTF. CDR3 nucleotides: TGCGCCAGCAGCTTGGCCGGGACAGCTAACTATGGCTACACCTTC.

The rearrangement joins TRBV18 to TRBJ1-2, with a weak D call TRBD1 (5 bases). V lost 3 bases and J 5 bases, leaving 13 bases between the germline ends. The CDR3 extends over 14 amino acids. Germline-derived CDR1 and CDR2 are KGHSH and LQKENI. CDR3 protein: CASSPPGAGYGYTF. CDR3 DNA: TGTGCCAGCTCACCCCCGGGCGCAGGGTATGGCTACACCTTC.

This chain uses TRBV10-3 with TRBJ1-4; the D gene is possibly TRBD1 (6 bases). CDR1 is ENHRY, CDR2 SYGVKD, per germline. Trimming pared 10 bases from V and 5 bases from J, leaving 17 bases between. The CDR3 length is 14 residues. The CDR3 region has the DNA TGTGCCACCGGGGACATTGGTGGAAATGAAAAACTGTTTTTT. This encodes CATGDIGGNEKLFF.

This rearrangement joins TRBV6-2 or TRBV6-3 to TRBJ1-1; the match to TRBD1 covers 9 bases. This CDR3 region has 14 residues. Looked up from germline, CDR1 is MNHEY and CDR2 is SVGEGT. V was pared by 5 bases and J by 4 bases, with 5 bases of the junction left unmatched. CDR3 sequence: CASSRTGVGTEAFF. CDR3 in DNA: TGTGCCAGCAGTCGGACAGGGGTTGGCACTGAAGCTTTCTTT.

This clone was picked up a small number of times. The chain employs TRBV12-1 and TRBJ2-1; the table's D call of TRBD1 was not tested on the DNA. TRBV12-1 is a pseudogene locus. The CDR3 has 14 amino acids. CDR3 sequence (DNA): TGTGCCAGCATCCTCCACAGGGGGTTTAATGAGCAGTTCTTC. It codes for CASILHRGFNEQFF.

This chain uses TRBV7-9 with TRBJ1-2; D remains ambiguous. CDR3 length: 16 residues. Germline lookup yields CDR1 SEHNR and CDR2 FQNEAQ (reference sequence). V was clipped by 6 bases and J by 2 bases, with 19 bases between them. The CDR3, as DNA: TGTGCCAGCAGATGGGGAAAACGGGGAACCAACTATGGCTACACCTTC. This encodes CASRWGKRGTNYGYTF.

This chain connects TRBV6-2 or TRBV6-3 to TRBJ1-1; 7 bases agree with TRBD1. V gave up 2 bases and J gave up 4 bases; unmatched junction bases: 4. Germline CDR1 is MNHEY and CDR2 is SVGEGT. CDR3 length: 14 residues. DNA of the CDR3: TGTGCCAGCAGTTACGAGACAGGGTCCACTGAAGCTTTCTTT. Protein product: CASSYETGSTEAFF.

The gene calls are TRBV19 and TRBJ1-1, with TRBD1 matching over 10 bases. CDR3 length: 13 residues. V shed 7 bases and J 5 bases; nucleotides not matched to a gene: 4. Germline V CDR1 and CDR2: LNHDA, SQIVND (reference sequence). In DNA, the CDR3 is TGTGCCAGTAAGGGACAGGGGAAAACTGAAGCTTTCTTT. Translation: CASKGQGKTEAFF. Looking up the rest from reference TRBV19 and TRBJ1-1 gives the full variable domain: DGGITQSPKYLFRKEGQNVTLSCEQNLNHDAMYWYRQDPGQGLRLIYYSQIVNDFQKGDIAEGYSVSREKKESFPLTVTSAQKNPTAFYLCASKGQGKTEAFFGQGTRLTVV.

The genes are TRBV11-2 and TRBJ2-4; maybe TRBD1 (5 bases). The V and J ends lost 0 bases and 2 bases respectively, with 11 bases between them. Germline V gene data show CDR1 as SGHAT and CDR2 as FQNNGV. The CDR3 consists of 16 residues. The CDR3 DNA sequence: TGTGCCAGCAGCTTAGATCTCCCAGGGACCAAAAACATTCAGTACTTC. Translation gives CASSLDLPGTKNIQYF.

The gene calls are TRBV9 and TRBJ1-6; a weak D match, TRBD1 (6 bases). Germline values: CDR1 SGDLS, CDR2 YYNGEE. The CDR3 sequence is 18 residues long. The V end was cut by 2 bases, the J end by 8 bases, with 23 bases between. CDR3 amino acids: CASSVSHTGTSWDSPLHF. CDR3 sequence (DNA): TGTGCCAGCAGCGTCTCTCATACCGGGACATCTTGGGATTCACCCCTCCACTTT.

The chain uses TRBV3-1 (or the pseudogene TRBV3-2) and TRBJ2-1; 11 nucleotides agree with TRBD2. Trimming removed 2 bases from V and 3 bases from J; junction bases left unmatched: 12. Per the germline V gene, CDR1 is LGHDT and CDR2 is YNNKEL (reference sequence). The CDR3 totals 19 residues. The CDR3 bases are TGTGCCAGCAGCCAACGACCCACCCCCCTAGCGGGAGGCTACAATGAGCAGTTCTTC. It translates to CASSQRPTPLAGGYNEQFF.

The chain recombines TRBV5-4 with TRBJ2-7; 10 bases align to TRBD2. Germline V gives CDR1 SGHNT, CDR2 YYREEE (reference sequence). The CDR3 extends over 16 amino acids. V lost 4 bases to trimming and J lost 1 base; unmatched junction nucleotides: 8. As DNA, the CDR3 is TGTGCCAGCAGCCCTGGCGTAGCGGGAGGTTCCTACGAGCAGTACTTC. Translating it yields CASSPGVAGGSYEQYF.

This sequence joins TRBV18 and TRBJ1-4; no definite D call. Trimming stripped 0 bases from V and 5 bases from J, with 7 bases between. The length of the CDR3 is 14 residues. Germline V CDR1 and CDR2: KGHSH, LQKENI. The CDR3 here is CASSPPSGNEKLFF. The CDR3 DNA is TGTGCCAGCTCACCACCGTCGGGAAATGAAAAACTGTTTTTT.

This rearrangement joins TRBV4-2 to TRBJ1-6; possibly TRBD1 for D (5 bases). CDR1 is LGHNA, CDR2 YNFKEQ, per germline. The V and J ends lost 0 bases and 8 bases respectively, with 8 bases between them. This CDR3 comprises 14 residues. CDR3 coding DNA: TGTGCCAGCAGCCAAGATAGCAGGGATTCACCCCTCCACTTT. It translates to CASSQDSRDSPLHF.

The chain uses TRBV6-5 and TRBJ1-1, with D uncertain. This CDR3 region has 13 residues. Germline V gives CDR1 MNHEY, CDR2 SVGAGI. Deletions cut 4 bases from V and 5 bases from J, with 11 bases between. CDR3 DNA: TGTGCCAGCAGTTCCATAGGAGGAACTGAAGCTTTCTTT. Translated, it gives CASSSIGGTEAFF.

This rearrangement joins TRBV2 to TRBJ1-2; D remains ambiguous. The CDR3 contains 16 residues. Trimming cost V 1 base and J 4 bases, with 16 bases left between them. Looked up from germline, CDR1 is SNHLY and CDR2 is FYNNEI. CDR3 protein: CASSEDVWADLYGYTF. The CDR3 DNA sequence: TGTGCCAGCAGTGAAGACGTCTGGGCAGACCTCTATGGCTACACCTTC.

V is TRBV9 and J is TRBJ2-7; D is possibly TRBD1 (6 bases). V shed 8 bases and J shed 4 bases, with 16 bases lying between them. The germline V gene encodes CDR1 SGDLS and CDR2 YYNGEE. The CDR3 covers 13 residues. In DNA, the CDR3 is TGTGCCAGGCGGAAGGGGGTCCGGTACGAGCAGTACTTC. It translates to CARRKGVRYEQYF.

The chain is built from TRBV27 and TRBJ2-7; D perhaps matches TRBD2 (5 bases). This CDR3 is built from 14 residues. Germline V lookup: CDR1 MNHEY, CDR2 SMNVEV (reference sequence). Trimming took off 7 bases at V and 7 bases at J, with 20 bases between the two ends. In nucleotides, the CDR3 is TGTGCCAGCAAACCCGGAGATTCGACGGGGGAGCAGTACTTC. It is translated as CASKPGDSTGEQYF.

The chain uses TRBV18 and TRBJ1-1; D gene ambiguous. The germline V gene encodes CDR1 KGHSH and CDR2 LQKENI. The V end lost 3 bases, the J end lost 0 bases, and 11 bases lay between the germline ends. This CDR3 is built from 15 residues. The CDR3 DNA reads TGTGCCAGCTCACCTTTAGAGGGAATGAACACTGAAGCTTTCTTT. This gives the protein CASSPLEGMNTEAFF. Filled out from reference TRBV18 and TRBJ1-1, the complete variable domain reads NAGVMQNPRHLVRRRGQEARLRCSPMKGHSHVYWYRQLPEEGLKFMVYLQKENIIDESGMPKERFSAEFPKEGPSILRIQQVVRGDSAAYFCASSPLEGMNTEAFFGQGTRLTVV.

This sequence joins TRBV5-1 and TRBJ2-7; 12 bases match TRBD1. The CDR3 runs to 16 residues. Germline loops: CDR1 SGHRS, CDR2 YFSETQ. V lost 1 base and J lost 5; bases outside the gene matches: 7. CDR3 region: CASSLSAGTGGHEQYF. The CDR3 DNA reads TGCGCCAGCAGCTTGTCTGCCGGGACAGGGGGCCACGAGCAGTACTTC.

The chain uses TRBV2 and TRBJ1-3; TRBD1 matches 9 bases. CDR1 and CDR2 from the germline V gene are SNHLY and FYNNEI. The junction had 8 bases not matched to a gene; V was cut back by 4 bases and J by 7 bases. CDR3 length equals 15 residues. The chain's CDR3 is CASSGTGGGWNTIYF. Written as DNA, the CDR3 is TGTGCCAGCAGTGGAACAGGGGGCGGTTGGAACACCATATATTTT. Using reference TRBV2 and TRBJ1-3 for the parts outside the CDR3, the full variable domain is EPEVTQTPSHQVTQMGQEVILRCVPISNHLYFYWYRQILGQKVEFLVSFYNNEISEKSEIFDDQFSVERPDGSNFTLKIRSTKLEDSAMYFCASSGTGGGWNTIYFGEGSWLTVV.

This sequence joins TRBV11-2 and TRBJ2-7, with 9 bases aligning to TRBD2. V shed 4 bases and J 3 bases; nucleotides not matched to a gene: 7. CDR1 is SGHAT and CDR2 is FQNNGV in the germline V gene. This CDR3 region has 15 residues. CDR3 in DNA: TGTGCCAGCAGCTCACCCGCGGGGGGGGACTACGAGCAGTACTTC. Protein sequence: CASSSPAGGDYEQYF.

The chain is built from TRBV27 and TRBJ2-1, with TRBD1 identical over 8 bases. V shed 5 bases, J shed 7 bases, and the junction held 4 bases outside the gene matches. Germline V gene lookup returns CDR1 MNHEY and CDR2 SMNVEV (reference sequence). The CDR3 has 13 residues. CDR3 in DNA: TGTGCCAGCAGTCGCAGGGGGCGAAATGAGCAGTTCTTC. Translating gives CASSRRGRNEQFF.